This paragraph reports one TCR beta chain. Its antigen is unidentified. The ends were cut back, 5 bases at V and 6 bases at J, with 14 bases in the middle. The CDR3 sequence is 14 residues long. Germline CDR1 MNHEY, CDR2 SVGAGI. The sample originates from a study of OX40 agonist ivuxolimab in advanced cancers. The study, taken as a whole, reports: There were also nonresponders showing low normalized T-cell clonal expansion.

The assay was immunoSEQ multiplex PCR, and TCRdb's table has in-frame clones only and misses some. The sample gives about 56,000 clones, approximately 83% of which show up once; approximately 3.3% is in the top ten. Here the sequenced sample was CD4+ or CD8+ T cells sorted from blood, taken in a trial of the OX40 agonist ivuxolimab. The sequence was collected from an adult with an advanced solid tumor such as melanoma, head and neck, liver or kidney cancer. This chain joins TRBV6-5 and TRBJ1-5; no reliable D call. The CDR3 reads CASSEFGAGQPQHF. The CDR3 bases are TGTGCCAGCAGTGAATTTGGAGCGGGTCAGCCCCAGCATTTT.